This T cell receptor (beta chain) was sequenced for a study of beta chain features in type 1 diabetes (dated by TCRdb to 2017 to 2018). The study in broad terms: Mean age, gender distribution, total cell number and subset yield were not different between patients and healthy donors. A total of 85 million to 140 million sorted cells were examined across all samples, and the number of cells per subset was strongly correlated with RNA yield. In the study, TCRB repertoires of sorted circulating CD4+ T cell subsets from recently diagnosed type 1 diabetes patients were compared with those of matched healthy donors. Naive and central memory subsets were obtained from all 30 or so donors, but regulatory and stem cell-like memory subsets were isolated from only 8 patients and 8 healthy donors.

A single peripheral blood draw of approximately 110 mL on average was collected from each donor into heparinised tubes. A BD FACSAria II was used to sort naive, central memory, regulatory and stem cell-like memory CD4+ T cells with a panel that included CD45RO, CCR7, CD25, CD127, CD95 and CD27. All sorted populations exceeded 95% purity. Right away, PBMCs were isolated by Lymphoprep density gradient centrifugation and were stained directly, with no culture step. So that batch effects would be minimized, each experiment stained and sorted samples in pairs, pairing one healthy donor with one patient. Results the study describes overall, beyond this receptor: Naive, central memory and regulatory TCRB repertoires appeared to be more similar among patients than among healthy donors. PCR might favor shorter templates, but patient and control samples were amplified and corrected together, so any skew would affect both groups equally. HLA sub-analyses involved small numbers of individuals, so any influence of HLA type on TCRB rearrangement remained unresolved. Because cDNA rather than genomic DNA was sequenced, highly expressing activated cells could have been over-represented, although no difference in activation and CD3 levels was found between groups. At VDJ recombination sites, patients with type 1 diabetes made fewer insertions and deleted more nucleotides, a pattern implying thymic rearrangement abnormalities. A moderate but significant shortening of TCRB CDR3 length was observed in type 1 diabetes patients in all four CD4+ subsets.

A word on this clone: The target of this receptor is not known. No much larger clonotype is one base removed from it; base qualities were not supplied.

All of the isolated RNA was reverse transcribed with the High Capacity cDNA Reverse Transcription Kit, so expressed TCRB transcripts were sequenced. Deep immunoSEQ sequencing was performed on naive, central memory and regulatory T cell samples, with an average of roughly 3.6 million total reads per sample. Sorted cells were lysed in RLT buffer, and RNA was extracted using DNase-treated RNeasy Micro or Mini kits according to cell number. Each cell subset was processed on its own to prevent cross-contamination, while patient and healthy donor samples were processed together. The immunoSEQ multiplex PCR was used to amplify TCRB sequences from cDNA, yielding 87-bp fragments that span the CDR3 region. Sequencing of the amplicons was performed on the Illumina HiSeq platform. The original pipeline was this. PCR bias was computationally corrected using synthetic template baselines, reads within Hamming distance 2 were collapsed, and singletons that could not be merged were discarded. Reads were aligned against IMGT to assign V, D and J genes, CDR3 length and insertions or deletions at six rearrangement sites. Clonotype counts were normalized to sorted cell number within each subset before computing true diversity and Gini coefficients with the tcR R package. Repertoire sharing was quantified using the overlap coefficient calculated on TCRB nucleotide sequences. Out-of-frame TCRB sequences from naive cells were analyzed to stand in for the pre-selection repertoire. The source is immuneACCESS, and TCRdb retained only in-frame sequences with V and J called. Part of the clones is not carried over; for the studies checked, unresolved V genes explain less than half of this, and the remainder is unexplained. The V and J calls and the clone size are those of that table, but D and trimming were determined from the DNA. The sample contains around 310,000 clones, 11% of them found a single time. 0.015% of the sample comes from the top ten.

CDR1 SGHRS and CDR2 YFSETQ were looked up in the germline V gene. The junction shows trimming of 4 bases on V and 4 bases on J, and the gene matches do not reach 6 bases of it. The CDR3, cysteine through phenylalanine, is 16 amino acids long. Of the read, only the CDR3 DNA is kept; its 48 bases are in frame from base 1. Input material: naive CD4+ T cells from blood. The meaning of the sample's cell subset or site label: true naive CD4+ T cells. This TCR derives from a woman in her 30s in good health. The chain employs TRBV5-1 and TRBJ2-1, and 12 junction bases match TRBD1. The DNA is as follows: TGCGCCAGCAGCAGCGGGACAGGGGGCTCTTACAATGAGCAGTTCTTC. Its protein is CASSSGTGGSYNEQFF.